This T cell receptor (beta chain) originates from a study of T cells in localized non-small cell lung cancer. CDR1 is MNHGY and CDR2 is SAAAGT in the germline V gene. The CDR3 consists of 14 residues. V lost 6 bases, J lost 6 bases, and 10 bases stayed unmatched. The protocol was immunoSEQ multiplex PCR, while the TCRdb copy is restricted to in-frame clones and leaves out a portion. The sample holds some 2,500 clones, 35% to 45% seen once. This clonotype originated in a male donor aged 60 or older with stage I squamous cell lung carcinoma. The chain uses TRBV6-8 and TRBJ1-1; 7 bases agree with TRBD1. Source: lung tumor tissue, taken before any cancer treatment. The CDR3 is CASSLSGGGAEAFF. The CDR3 bases are TGTGCCAGCAGCTTATCGGGAGGGGGCGCTGAAGCTTTCTTT.